This T cell receptor beta chain was captured by sequencing in a study of T cells after yellow fever vaccination. This clonotype appeared a few times. Antigen specificity is unknown. Template switching with 5'RACE generated the TCR cDNA and added a universal primer site and UMIs. TCRdb fed the 5' RACE reads into MiXCR, producing one record per CDR3 protein. The top ten hold 35% to 40% of the sample, which has 150,000 to 200,000 distinct CDR3 sequences, around 9.3% seen once. Study findings and constraints: Contamination of FACS-sorted repertoires by abundant clonotypes from the bulk population could occur.

CDR3 length: 18 amino acids. With 3 bases removed from V and 3 bases from J, the gap between germline ends came to 23 bases. Germline loops: CDR1 LGHNA, CDR2 YSLEER. The chain uses TRBV4-3 and TRBJ1-2; weak D call: TRBD1 (5 bases). The source material was CD8+ T cells sorted from PBMCs, sampled 45 days after the yellow fever booster vaccination. The origin of this receptor is a man between 18 and 29 years old who received the YFV17D yellow fever vaccine. CDR3 in DNA: TGCGCCAGCAGCCAGGGAGGGCGGGACCCGAGAGATGACTATGGCTACACCTTC. Its translation: CASSQGGRDPRDDYGYTF.